A selection of T cell receptor beta chains follows, all from one sample in a study of blood T cells in healthy people across ages. TCRdb re-called the 5' RACE reads with MiXCR, one entry per CDR3 protein. The sample includes about 590,000 distinct CDR3 sequences, about 30% of them seen just once. Input material: blood. Receptors originate from a woman at least 80 years old in good health. Both conserved end residues are part of each CDR3. D genes are given only for firm matches. Not every row has a clone size; where given, it reads once, few, many or a size class.

clone_size	v_call	d_call	j_call	cdr3_nt	cdr3_aa
many	TRBV20-1	.	TRBJ2-7	TGCAGTGCTGCCCAGATCGGTGACGAGCAGTACTTC	CSAAQIGDEQYF
.	TRBV20-1	.	TRBJ1-1	TGCAGTGCTAGAGATCAAGCGGGTTACAACACTGAAGCTTTCTTT	CSARDQAGYNTEAFF
many	TRBV7-2	TRBD2	TRBJ2-3	TGTGCCAGCAGCCCCAGACTAGCCGGGTTACCAGATACGCAGTATTTT	CASSPRLAGLPDTQYF
.	TRBV15	.	TRBJ1-1	TGTGCCACCAGTGCAGGACCGAACACTGAAGCTTTCTTT	CATSAGPNTEAFF
.	TRBV9	TRBD1	TRBJ2-1	TGTGCCAGCAGCGCCTCAGGGGGCGCCTACAATGAGCAGTTCTTC	CASSASGGAYNEQFF
many	TRBV27	.	TRBJ2-1	TGTGCCAGCAGGCCGCCGGGGGTCAATGAGCAGTTCTTC	CASRPPGVNEQFF
many	TRBV5-1	.	TRBJ2-6	TGCGCCAGCAGCGCGGTCGGGGCCAACGTCCTGACTTTC	CASSAVGANVLTF
few	TRBV27	TRBD1	TRBJ1-5	TGTGCCAGCACCCGACGGGCTAGGGGGCAGGGGAGCAATCAGCCCCAGCATTTT	CASTRRARGQGSNQPQHF
many	TRBV10-3	TRBD1	TRBJ1-1	TGTGCCATCAATGGTGTTCAGGGGGCTAGTGGAGCTTTCTTT	CAINGVQGASGAFF
few	TRBV20-1	TRBD2	TRBJ2-7	TGCAGTGCTGGACTAGCGGGAGGTTCCTACGAGCAGTACTTC	CSAGLAGGSYEQYF
.	TRBV27	.	TRBJ2-1	TGTGCCAGCAGTTTCACGGGGCGCAATGAGCAGTTCTTC	CASSFTGRNEQFF
few	TRBV7-2	.	TRBJ1-3	TGTGCCAGCAGCTTAGTGAGCCGGGCTGGAAACACCATATATTTT	CASSLVSRAGNTIYF
many	TRBV5-1	.	TRBJ1-5	TGCGCCAGCAGCTTGAGCGCAGGCAGCAATCAGCCCCAGCATTTT	CASSLSAGSNQPQHF
few	TRBV30	.	TRBJ1-2	TGTGCCTGGAGTAGGTTGGCGGTTGGAAGGGATGGCTACACCTTC	CAWSRLAVGRDGYTF
many	TRBV6-2/TRBV6-3	TRBD1	TRBJ2-7	TGTGCCAGCAGCTCCAACAGGGGATACCCCTACGAGCAGTACTTC	CASSSNRGYPYEQYF
.	TRBV11-3	TRBD1	TRBJ2-2	TGTGCCAGCAGTGGACAGGGAATGCAGACCGGGGAGCTGTTTTTT	CASSGQGMQTGELFF
few	TRBV6-2/TRBV6-3	.	TRBJ1-1	TGTGCCAGCAGTTACACAACAGGGATGCGGGCTTTCTTT	CASSYTTGMRAFF
few	TRBV5-4	.	TRBJ1-1	TGTGCCAGCAGCTTAGGACAGCGGGCTGAAGCTTTCTTT	CASSLGQRAEAFF
many	TRBV7-2	.	TRBJ1-2	TGTGCCAGCAGCTTAGCGAGGGCGAACTATGGCTACACCTTC	CASSLARANYGYTF
many	TRBV10-3	.	TRBJ2-7	TGTGCCATCAGTGGGACCCGCGAGCAGTACTTC	CAISGTREQYF